This paragraph covers one TCR beta chain sequence. Antigen unknown. Each patient with chemo-refractory metastatic non-small-cell lung cancer was treated with focal radiation plus CTLA-4 blockade using ipilimumab. This record belongs to a study of radiotherapy plus CTLA-4 blockade in lung cancer. Overall study context: Objective responses were recorded in about 17% of patients, with disease control recorded in 25% to 40%. Study conclusions and caveats: Tumor-derived TCR clones expanded in blood after radiotherapy plus ipilimumab.

The table came from immunoSEQ multiplex PCR; TCRdb's copy has only in-frame clones and leaves some out. The table has 35,000 or so clones, more than 70% seen once. Trimming took 5 bases from V and 2 from J; bases not matched to a gene: 9. The CDR3 loop spans 16 amino acids. Germline-derived CDR1 and CDR2 are SEHNR and FQNEAQ (reference sequence). The sequencing here drew on peripheral blood, taken from a patient treated with radiotherapy plus ipilimumab. The rearrangement uses TRBV7-9 and TRBJ2-1, with TRBD2 identical over 7 bases. The sequence was obtained from a human donor with non-small cell lung cancer who had stable disease on radiotherapy plus ipilimumab. CDR3 loop: CASSPVKLATYNEQFF. The CDR3 DNA follows: TGTGCCAGCAGCCCAGTTAAACTAGCGACCTACAATGAGCAGTTCTTC.